The 23 T cell receptor beta chains listed next were all sequenced from one sample in a study of chemoradiotherapy in HPV16-positive cancers. Produced via immunoSEQ multiplex PCR; TCRdb's table is partial and in-frame only. The sample shows roughly 34,000 clones, about four fifths of them seen only once. Sequencing used blood, obtained from a patient who underwent chemoradiotherapy. All receptors come from a human donor with HPV-associated anogenital cancer.

This sequence joins TRBV5-4 and TRBJ1-3; D call uncertain. The germline CDR1 and CDR2 sequences are SGHNT and YYREEE (reference sequence). Trimming cost V 4 bases and J 0 bases, with 14 bases left between them. This CDR3 has 16 residues. The CDR3 here is CASSPNPPPSGNTIYF. The CDR3 bases are TGTGCCAGCAGCCCGAACCCGCCCCCCTCTGGAAACACCATATATTTT.

This clone was counted a single time. This chain links TRBV5-1 with TRBJ2-5, with TRBD2 matching 8 bases. V lost 4 bases, J lost 5 bases, and 13 bases stayed unmatched. CDR3 length: 16 residues. Germline-derived CDR1 and CDR2 are SGHRS and YFSETQ. DNA of the CDR3: TGCGCCAGCAGCCTGCGAGTCGGGGGGGTAGGGGAGACCCAGTACTTC. Its protein product is CASSLRVGGVGETQYF.

The chain recombines TRBV27 with TRBJ1-1; TRBD1 is a possible D gene (6 bases). With 5 bases removed from V and 4 bases from J, the gap between germline ends came to 14 bases. The CDR3 is made up of 14 amino acids. The germline V gene encodes CDR1 MNHEY and CDR2 SMNVEV (reference sequence). For the CDR3, the DNA is TGTGCCAGCAGTCCAACCACAGGGCTCACTGAAGCTTTCTTT. It yields the protein CASSPTTGLTEAFF.

J is TRBJ1-2 and V is TRBV4-1; D is perhaps TRBD1 (5 bases). The CDR3 is made up of 17 amino acids. Germline-derived CDR1 and CDR2 are MGHRA and YSYEKL. The ends were cut back, 0 bases at V and 4 bases at J, with 18 bases in the middle. CDR3 amino acids: CASSQDPGTDLGYGYTF. The CDR3 bases are TGCGCCAGCAGCCAAGACCCCGGGACGGACCTGGGCTATGGCTACACCTTC.

This clone was detected once. The rearrangement uses TRBV25-1 and TRBJ1-2, with D hard to call. CDR3 length: 10 amino acids. Germline V gene lookup returns CDR1 MGHDK and CDR2 SYGVNS. Trimming took 5 bases from V and 4 from J, leaving 2 bases between them. The CDR3 region has the DNA TGTGCCAGCAGTCTCTATGGCTACACCTTC. Protein: CASSLYGYTF.

The V and J genes are TRBV5-1 and TRBJ1-1; 9 bases fit TRBD1. CDR3 length: 15 amino acids. Trimming took 3 bases from V and 1 from J; bases not matched to a gene: 4. Germline lookup yields CDR1 SGHRS and CDR2 YFSETQ. DNA for the CDR3: TGCGCCAGCAGCTCATCGGGACAGGGGAACACTGAAGCTTTCTTT. Translating gives CASSSSGQGNTEAFF.

This chain connects TRBV7-2 to TRBJ2-2, with D tentatively TRBD1 or TRBD2 (6 bases each). This CDR3 has 15 amino acids. Germline CDR1 and CDR2: SGHTA and FQGNSA. The ends were cut back, 1 base at V and 3 bases at J, with 9 bases in the middle. CDR3 sequence (DNA): TGTGCCAGCAGCTTAGAAGGGGGGTACACCGGGGAGCTGTTTTTT. Its translation is CASSLEGGYTGELFF.

This clone was picked up one time. This sequence joins TRBV6-5 and TRBJ2-7, with 10 bases identical to TRBD1. This CDR3 comprises 15 residues. Germline CDR1 reads MNHEY; CDR2 reads SVGAGI. With 6 bases clipped from V and 5 bases from J, the junction kept 10 bases outside the gene matches. CDR3: CASSQGTGEDNEQYF. Written as DNA, the CDR3 is TGTGCCAGCAGCCAAGGGACAGGGGAAGACAACGAGCAGTACTTC.

The V gene is TRBV6-4, the J gene TRBJ1-3; no clear D gene. Germline assignment: CDR1 MRHNA and CDR2 SNTAGT. V was shortened by 0 bases and J by 0 bases, with 9 bases between the two germline ends. This CDR3 is built from 16 residues. The CDR3 here is CASSDSEGISGNTIYF. The CDR3 nucleotides are TGTGCCAGCAGTGACTCGGAGGGAATCTCTGGAAACACCATATATTTT.

This chain connects TRBV29-1 to TRBJ2-2, with D uncertain. Trimming pared 4 bases from V and 3 bases from J, leaving 6 bases between. This CDR3 has 12 residues. Per the germline V gene, CDR1 is SQVTM and CDR2 is ANQGSEA. The CDR3 DNA follows: TGCAGCGTTGTCTGGTACACCGGGGAGCTGTTTTTT. It translates to CSVVWYTGELFF.

V gene TRBV7-6 combines with J gene TRBJ2-7; no clear D. The CDR3 covers 14 residues. Germline V lookup: CDR1 SGHVS, CDR2 FNYEAQ. V lost 3 bases and J lost 6, with 15 bases in between. Here the CDR3 DNA reads TGTGCCAGCAGCTTGGCCCGAAGTGTAGGCGAGCAGTACTTC. Translated: CASSLARSVGEQYF. The whole variable domain, filled in from reference TRBV7-6 and TRBJ2-7, reads GAGVSQSPRYKVTKRGQDVALRCDPISGHVSLYWYRQALGQGPEFLTYFNYEAQQDKSGLPNDRFSAERPEGSISTLTIQRTEQRDSAMYRCASSLARSVGEQYFGPGTRLTVT.

V gene TRBV5-4 combines with J gene TRBJ2-2; D is uncertain. Germline-derived CDR1 and CDR2 are SGHNT and YYREEE (reference sequence). Trimming stripped 0 bases from V and 5 bases from J, with 8 bases between. This CDR3 region has 14 residues. The CDR3 protein is CASSLEQLTGELFF. The CDR3 DNA sequence: TGTGCCAGCAGCTTGGAACAGTTGACCGGGGAGCTGTTTTTT.

This clone was seen a single time. The chain uses TRBV7-3 and TRBJ1-1; D call uncertain. Germline V lookup: CDR1 SGHTA, CDR2 FQGTGA. The CDR3 loop spans 15 amino acids. V was pared by 0 bases and J by 1 base, with 9 bases between. The CDR3 region is CASSLTVSRNTEAFF. The CDR3 DNA reads as TGTGCCAGCAGCTTAACCGTCAGTAGGAACACTGAAGCTTTCTTT.

This clone was counted only a few times. The CDR3: CASSQIEGSYNSPLHF. The CDR3 region has the DNA TGCGCCAGCAGCCAGATAGAGGGCTCCTATAATTCACCCCTCCACTTT. The V call is TRBV4-1, the J call TRBJ1-6; D unclear. The CDR3 runs to 16 residues. Trimming left V 3 bases short and J 0 bases short, with 9 bases between. Germline CDR1 is MGHRA and CDR2 is YSYEKL.

The genes are TRBV4-3 and TRBJ2-2, with D unclear. Germline CDR1 is LGHNA and CDR2 is YSLEER. V lost 1 base and J lost 0, with 3 bases in between. The CDR3 runs to 14 residues. In DNA form, the CDR3 reads TGCGCCAGCAGCCAAGGACCGAACACCGGGGAGCTGTTTTTT. This sequence encodes CASSQGPNTGELFF.

The gene calls are TRBV6-1 and TRBJ1-2, with D perhaps matching TRBD1 (6 bases). In germline, CDR1 is MNHNS, CDR2 SASEGT. V lost 4 bases and J 7 bases, leaving 19 bases between the germline ends. This CDR3 contains 15 residues. CDR3 DNA: TGTGCCAGCAGTGTCGGGGGCCCTTTAGGGGGTGGCTACACCTTC. The encoded protein is CASSVGGPLGGGYTF.

This clone appeared a single time. The chain links TRBV5-1 to TRBJ1-2; maybe TRBD1 (5 bases). This CDR3 is 16 amino acids long. Germline loops: CDR1 SGHRS, CDR2 YFSETQ. The V end was cut by 6 bases, the J end by 0 bases, with 18 bases between. The CDR3 spells CASMGGGAHSNYGYTF. The CDR3 DNA reads as TGCGCCAGCATGGGTGGGGGAGCCCACTCTAACTATGGCTACACCTTC.

The chain uses TRBV19 and TRBJ2-7; weak D call: TRBD2 (7 bases). The CDR3 runs to 15 residues. Between the trimmed V and J ends, which lost 5 bases and 1 base, there was a span of 15 bases. Germline loops: CDR1 LNHDA, CDR2 SQIVND (reference sequence). CDR3 in amino acids: CASSATGRGSYEQYF. In DNA, the CDR3 is TGTGCCAGTAGTGCCACAGGGAGGGGGTCCTACGAGCAGTACTTC.

Only a few counts were recorded for this clone. V and J are TRBV5-4 and TRBJ1-2, with TRBD1 matching over 11 bases. The CDR3 runs 14 residues. Germline-derived CDR1 and CDR2 are SGHNT and YYREEE (reference sequence). Unmatched junction bases numbered 2, after V lost 3 bases and J lost 4 bases. The CDR3 bases are TGTGCCAGCAGCTGGGACAGGGGGAGCTATGGCTACACCTTC. It specifies CASSWDRGSYGYTF.

The CDR3 reads CASSFGTHQETQYF. The CDR3 DNA is TGTGCCAGCAGCTTCGGGACACACCAAGAGACCCAGTACTTC. The J gene is TRBJ2-5, the V gene TRBV5-4; a possible D gene is TRBD1 (6 bases). Germline CDR1 SGHNT, CDR2 YYREEE (reference sequence). The V and J ends lost 2 bases and 0 bases respectively, with 8 bases between them. The length of the CDR3 is 14 residues.

As regards this clone: At the DNA level, this CDR3 is encoded by other sequences in the same sample as well. V gene TRBV11-1 combines with J gene TRBJ2-5; D possibly uses TRBD1 or TRBD2 (5 bases each). CDR3 size: 14 residues. V lost 5 bases and J 2 bases, leaving 12 bases between the germline ends. The germline gives CDR1 SGHAT, CDR2 FQDESV (reference sequence). CDR3 amino acids: CASSLRDGQETQYF. The DNA of the CDR3 is TGTGCCAGCAGCCTCCGGGACGGACAAGAGACCCAGTACTTC.

The rearrangement uses TRBV19 and TRBJ2-3; TRBD2 matches 10 bases. The CDR3 has 17 amino acids. Germline V CDR1 and CDR2: LNHDA, SQIVND (reference sequence). V lost 1 base and J lost 6; bases outside the gene matches: 10. The CDR3 region is CASSIASGGILGDTQYF. The DNA of the CDR3 is TGTGCCAGTAGTATAGCTAGCGGGGGCATCCTGGGGGATACGCAGTATTTT.

The gene calls are TRBV9 and TRBJ1-6; a possible D gene is TRBD1 (6 bases). Per germline, CDR1 SGDLS and CDR2 YYNGEE. Trimming took off 2 bases at V and 8 bases at J, with 17 bases between the two ends. The CDR3 spans 16 residues. The CDR3 bases are TGTGCCAGCAGCGTTGACCCCCGGGGGCGAGATTCACCCCTCCACTTT. The encoded protein is CASSVDPRGRDSPLHF.